This T cell receptor (beta chain) derives from a study of T-cell reconstitution after alpha-beta-depleted transplantation in children. Study conclusions and caveats: The origin of high day-60 TCRbeta diversity in some patients lay in surviving recipient T cells and thymic progenitors. At around two months after transplant, the alpha-beta T cells were reportedly derived from several hundred expanded clones that came from non-depleted graft cells.

Trimming cost V 6 bases and J 8 bases, with 17 bases left between them. CDR3 length: 14 amino acids. Notes on this clonotype: Its antigen is currently unknown.

Unique molecular identifiers were used to barcode this TCRbeta library. A single record per CDR3 protein comes from TCRdb applying MiXCR to the PCR reads. Among hundreds of thousands of distinct CDR3 sequences listed, roughly 15% were seen once. The chain employs TRBV12-3 or TRBV12-4 and TRBJ2-4; no firm D call. This receptor was obtained from a boy younger than two who had a stem cell transplant for Wiskott-Aldrich syndrome, so the T cells may come from the graft donor. The source material was PBMCs, mostly from graft donor cells, sampled 360 days after TCRalphabeta/CD19-depleted stem cell transplant. The CDR3 nucleotides are TGTGCCAGCAGACGAGGACCTCCGACGGACATTCAGTACTTC. It translates to CASRRGPPTDIQYF.